Below, 10 T cell receptor beta chains from the same sample are listed, as sequenced in a study of early T cells in non-severe SARS-CoV-2 infection (dated by TCRdb to the early 2020s). The library was produced with 5' RACE. This sample was sequenced with a NextSeq 500. TCRdb handled the public reads itself, with Q25 trimming in fastp and clone calling in MiXCR, and kept productive beta chains. Rows merge per CDR3 protein into single entries with the most common DNA and genes. The sample table holds approximately 19,000 distinct CDR3 sequences, of which approximately 4.7% were seen once. The ten largest clones add up to over 6.5% of the sample. The sequencing input was whole blood. The receptors were sampled from an adult who was a healthcare worker with PCR-confirmed SARS-CoV-2 infection or an uninfected control (not recorded which).

This clonotype has at least ten counts. The chain has TRBV12-3 or TRBV12-4 and TRBJ2-1; D possibly corresponds to TRBD2 (5 bases). V lost 3 bases and J 0 bases, leaving 9 bases between the germline ends. This CDR3 contains 15 residues. CDR3 DNA: TGTGCCAGCAGTTTGGATAGCGCCTCCTACAATGAGCAGTTCTTC. Residues: CASSLDSASYNEQFF.

This clonotype ranks as medium-sized. The chain has TRBV12-2 and TRBJ1-3; the table assigns TRBD1, which was not confirmed against the DNA. TRBV12-2 is assigned pseudogene status. CDR3 length: 15 amino acids. The CDR3 is CASRRDRGAGNTIYF. The DNA of the CDR3 is TGTGCAAGTCGCCGCGACAGGGGGGCTGGAAACACCATATATTTT.

This clonotype has ten or more counts. The V gene is TRBV6-5, the J gene TRBJ1-6; possible D gene TRBD1, 5 bases. The germline gives CDR1 MNHEY, CDR2 SVGAGI. Trimming took off 2 bases at V and 0 bases at J, with 14 bases between the two ends. The CDR3 is 18 residues long. The CDR3 loop is CASSYRGRPSSYNSPLHF. CDR3 nucleotides: TGTGCCAGCAGTTACCGGGGACGGCCGAGCTCCTATAATTCACCCCTCCACTTT.

This clonotype has a count of ten or more. The J gene is TRBJ1-2, the V gene TRBV28, with D hard to call. Germline V gives CDR1 MDHEN, CDR2 SYDVKM. CDR3 length: 12 amino acids. V was pared by 6 bases and J by 8 bases, with 13 bases between. CDR3 in DNA: TGTGCCAGCAGCTATGACATGCTAGGCTACACCTTC. Amino acid sequence: CASSYDMLGYTF.

This clonotype is medium-sized (0.01 to 0.1%) within its sample. The chain joins TRBV11-2 to TRBJ2-7; D is possibly TRBD2 (6 bases). Trimming removed 5 bases at V and 2 bases at J, with 13 bases between. The CDR3 is 14 residues long. CDR1 is SGHAT and CDR2 is FQNNGV in the germline V gene. The CDR3 spells CASSGGLRTYEQYV. For the CDR3, the DNA is TGTGCCAGCAGCGGCGGACTAAGAACCTACGAGCAGTACGTC.

This clonotype was recorded many times. CDR3 nucleotides: TGTGCCAGCAGAGAGGGAAGTAGGAACACTGAAGCTTTCTTT. The encoded protein is CASREGSRNTEAFF. This chain joins TRBV27 and TRBJ1-1, with no clear D. Trimming removed 6 bases from V and 1 base from J, with 12 bases in between. Germline CDR1 reads MNHEY; CDR2 reads SMNVEV (reference sequence). The CDR3 loop spans 14 amino acids.

There are many counts of this clonotype. The rearrangement links TRBV27 to TRBJ1-5; the D gene is possibly TRBD1 (5 bases). Trimming took off 2 bases at V and 7 bases at J, with 9 bases between the two ends. The CDR3 is made up of 13 amino acids. CDR1 is MNHEY, CDR2 SMNVEV, per germline (reference sequence). The CDR3 here is CASSLTGAQPQHF. In nucleotides, the CDR3 is TGTGCCAGCAGTTTAACCGGGGCCCAGCCCCAGCATTTT.

In its sample, this clonotype ranks as medium-sized. The CDR3 region is CASSDTTGGRRGYTF. The CDR3 DNA reads as TGTGCCAGCAGTGACACCACAGGGGGGAGACGAGGCTACACCTTC. The gene calls are TRBV6-1 and TRBJ1-2, with 8 bases matching TRBD1. The V gene end was trimmed by 3 bases and the J gene end by 8 bases; junction bases not matched to a gene: 11. Germline V gene lookup returns CDR1 MNHNS and CDR2 SASEGT. The CDR3 loop spans 15 amino acids.

This clonotype was observed at least ten times. The chain has TRBV21-1 and TRBJ2-1; the D call TRBD1 from the table was never checked on the DNA. TRBV21-1 is a pseudogene. This CDR3 has 17 residues. The CDR3 loop reads CASSMRPTRSSYNEQFF. The CDR3 DNA is TGTGCCAGCAGCATGCGCCCGACTAGGAGCTCCTACAATGAGCAGTTCTTC.

This clonotype was counted at least ten times. The chain employs TRBV12-3 or TRBV12-4 and TRBJ2-3; 7 bases line up with TRBD2. The CDR3 is made up of 15 amino acids. Unmatched junction bases numbered 15, after V lost 2 bases and J lost 13 bases. This chain's CDR3 is CASSLRHGRSGIEYF. CDR3 nucleotides: TGTGCCAGCAGTTTACGGCATGGGAGGAGCGGGATTGAGTATTTT.